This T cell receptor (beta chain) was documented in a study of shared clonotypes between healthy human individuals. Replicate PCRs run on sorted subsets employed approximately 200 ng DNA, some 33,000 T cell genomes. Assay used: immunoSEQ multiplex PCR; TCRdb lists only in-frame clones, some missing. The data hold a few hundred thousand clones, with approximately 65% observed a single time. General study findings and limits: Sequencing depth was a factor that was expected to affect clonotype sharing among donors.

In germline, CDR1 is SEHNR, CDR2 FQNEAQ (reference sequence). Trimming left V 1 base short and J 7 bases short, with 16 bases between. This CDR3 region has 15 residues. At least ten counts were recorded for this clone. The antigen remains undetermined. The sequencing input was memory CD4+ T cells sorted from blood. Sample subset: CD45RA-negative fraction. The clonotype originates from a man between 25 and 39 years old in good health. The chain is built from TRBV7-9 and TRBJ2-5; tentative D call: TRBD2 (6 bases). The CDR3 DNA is TGTGCCAGCAGCTTAGACGGGAGAGGTTTTGTGACCCAGTACTTC. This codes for CASSLDGRGFVTQYF.